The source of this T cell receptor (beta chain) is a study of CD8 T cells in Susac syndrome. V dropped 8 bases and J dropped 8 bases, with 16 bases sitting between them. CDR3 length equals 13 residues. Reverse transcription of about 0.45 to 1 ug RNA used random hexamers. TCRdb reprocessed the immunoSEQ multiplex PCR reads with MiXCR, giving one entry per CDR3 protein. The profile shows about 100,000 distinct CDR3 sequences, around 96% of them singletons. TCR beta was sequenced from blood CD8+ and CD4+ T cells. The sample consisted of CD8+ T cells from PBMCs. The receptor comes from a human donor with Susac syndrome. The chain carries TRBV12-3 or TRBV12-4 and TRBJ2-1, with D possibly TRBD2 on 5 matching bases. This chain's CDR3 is CASRLGSSDEQFF. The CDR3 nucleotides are TGTGCCAGCCGCCTGGGGAGCAGCGATGAGCAGTTCTTC.